A single sample gave rise to the 24 T cell receptor beta chains below, sequenced in a study of PD-L1 blockade in urothelial cancer. Sequencing used immunoSEQ multiplex PCR; TCRdb keeps in-frame clones, though not all of them. The table lists over 45,000 clones, roughly 84% of them singletons. Specimen: PBMCs, collected around atezolizumab (anti-PD-L1) treatment. Source of these receptors: a man aged 45 to 65 with urothelial cancer.

This clone was counted only a few times. The chain links TRBV7-2 to TRBJ2-1; 8 bases fit TRBD1. Germline V gives CDR1 SGHTA, CDR2 FQGNSA. CDR3 length: 14 amino acids. The V and J ends lost 5 bases and 7 bases, in that order; junction bases with no gene match: 7. CDR3 sequence (DNA): TGTGCCAGCAGCCCCCAGGGACAGGTAAATGAGCAGTTCTTC. Translation: CASSPQGQVNEQFF.

V usage is TRBV28 and J usage is TRBJ1-2; the D gene is possibly TRBD1 (5 bases). Germline lookup yields CDR1 MDHEN and CDR2 SYDVKM. This CDR3 spans 14 amino acids. V dropped 1 base and J dropped 1 base, with 7 bases sitting between them. CDR3 in DNA: TGTGCCAGCAGTTTATCAGGGTTTAACTATGGCTACACCTTC. Translation: CASSLSGFNYGYTF.

The chain is built from TRBV19 and TRBJ2-1; TRBD2 aligns across 14 bases. Trimming removed 5 bases from V and 8 bases from J; junction bases left unmatched: 5. The V gene's germline CDR1 is LNHDA and CDR2 SQIVND (reference sequence). This CDR3 region has 15 residues. The CDR3 loop reads CASSLGTSGSDEQFF. CDR3 DNA sequence: TGTGCCAGTAGTTTAGGGACTAGCGGGAGCGATGAGCAGTTCTTC.

The CDR3 nucleotides read TGCGCCAGCAGCCAAGCTTCGGGGGAGCAGTACTTC. This codes for CASSQASGEQYF. J is TRBJ2-7 and V is TRBV4-1, with a possible D match to TRBD2 (5 bases). Germline assignment: CDR1 MGHRA and CDR2 YSYEKL. CDR3 length: 12 amino acids. V was shortened by 1 base and J by 7 bases, with 8 bases between the two germline ends.

The rearrangement joins TRBV5-1 to TRBJ2-1; 10 bases map to TRBD1. The length of the CDR3 is 16 residues. The ends lost 0 bases at V and 4 bases at J; junction bases unmatched: 4. In germline, CDR1 is SGHRS, CDR2 YFSETQ. DNA for the CDR3: TGCGCCAGCAGCTTGGTACCGGACAGGGGGTACAATGAGCAGTTCTTC. Translation: CASSLVPDRGYNEQFF.

This clone came up once. The chain combines TRBV29-1 with TRBJ2-5, with D maybe TRBD2 (6 bases). Germline CDR1 SQVTM, CDR2 ANQGSEA. The CDR3 length is 12 residues. V was trimmed by 5 bases and J by 5 bases, leaving 12 bases between them. The chain's CDR3 is CSVRRDAETQYF. CDR3 sequence (DNA): TGCAGCGTTCGGAGGGACGCGGAGACCCAGTACTTC.

This chain links TRBV5-6 with TRBJ1-6, with D maybe TRBD1 (5 bases). There are 14 residues in the CDR3. Germline V lookup: CDR1 SGHDT, CDR2 YYEEEE. The germline V and J ends were trimmed by 2 bases and 5 bases, with 8 bases remaining between them. The CDR3 spells CASSFDRNNSPLHF. The CDR3 DNA follows: TGTGCCAGCAGCTTCGACAGAAATAATTCACCCCTCCACTTT.

This rearrangement joins TRBV7-9 to TRBJ1-2; D remains ambiguous. The germline V and J ends were trimmed by 4 bases and 7 bases, with 16 bases remaining between them. Germline CDR1 is SEHNR and CDR2 is FQNEAQ (reference sequence). This CDR3 is 14 amino acids long. The CDR3 DNA reads TGTGCCAGCAGCTACGGGGAACGCCCGGTTGGCTACACCTTC. Encoded protein: CASSYGERPVGYTF.

V is TRBV4-2 and J is TRBJ2-1; D is perhaps TRBD2 (6 bases). V was clipped by 6 bases and J by 0 bases, with 12 bases between them. The germline CDR1 and CDR2 sequences are LGHNA and YNFKEQ. The CDR3 runs 15 residues. For the CDR3, the DNA is TGTGCCAGCAGGCCCGCGGGGAGCTCCTACAATGAGCAGTTCTTC. Translated, it gives CASRPAGSSYNEQFF.

This clone was counted a few times. The rearrangement links TRBV6-1 to TRBJ1-5, with 7 bases matching TRBD1. Germline V lookup: CDR1 MNHNS, CDR2 SASEGT. V trimming: 6 bases; J trimming: 7 bases; junction bases outside the gene matches: 9. This CDR3 is built from 14 residues. Here the CDR3 DNA reads TGTGCCAGCAGCACCACAGGGGTGAACCAGCCCCAGCATTTT. Amino acids: CASSTTGVNQPQHF.

V gene TRBV5-1 combines with J gene TRBJ1-5; 7 nucleotides align to TRBD1. V shed 4 bases and J 0 bases; nucleotides not matched to a gene: 4. Germline CDR1 and CDR2: SGHRS and YFSETQ. The CDR3 is made up of 15 amino acids. CDR3: CASSRDSPSNQPQHF. The CDR3 DNA reads as TGCGCCAGCAGCCGGGACAGTCCTAGCAATCAGCCCCAGCATTTT.

This rearrangement joins TRBV5-4 to TRBJ2-7; 7 positions match TRBD2. Per the germline V gene, CDR1 is SGHNT and CDR2 is YYREEE (reference sequence). The CDR3 contains 12 residues. V was pared by 3 bases and J by 6 bases, with 3 bases of the junction left unmatched. CDR3 loop: CASSSTGGEQYF. The CDR3 coding sequence is TGTGCCAGCAGCTCTACGGGGGGCGAGCAGTACTTC.

This sequence joins TRBV9 and TRBJ2-3; TRBD2 might be the D (5 bases). The germline CDR1 and CDR2 sequences are SGDLS and YYNGEE. Trimming shortened V by 5 bases and J by 2 bases, and 12 bases separated the two germline ends. CDR3 length: 14 amino acids. As DNA, the CDR3 is TGTGCCAGCAGTCGTGGACGGGACACAGATACGCAGTATTTT. Protein product: CASSRGRDTDTQYF.

J is TRBJ1-2 and V is TRBV18; tentative D call: TRBD1 (5 bases). Germline V gene lookup returns CDR1 KGHSH and CDR2 LQKENI. Trimming removed 3 bases at V and 2 bases at J, with 10 bases between. The CDR3 is 14 residues long. The CDR3 protein is CASSPTATNYGYTF. The DNA for the CDR3 is TGTGCCAGCTCACCGACAGCTACCAACTATGGCTACACCTTC.

The gene calls are TRBV7-9 and TRBJ1-6; unclear D gene. CDR1 is SEHNR and CDR2 is FQNEAQ in the germline V gene (reference sequence). The CDR3 contains 16 residues. V was shortened by 4 bases and J by 0 bases, with 10 bases between the two germline ends. CDR3 sequence: CASSSPGSSYNSPLHF. The CDR3 nucleotides are TGTGCCAGCAGCTCACCCGGGAGCTCCTATAATTCACCCCTCCACTTT.

V usage is TRBV27 and J usage is TRBJ1-6, with 7 positions matching TRBD1. The CDR3 extends over 14 amino acids. The germline gives CDR1 MNHEY, CDR2 SMNVEV (reference sequence). V dropped 4 bases and J dropped 7; count of bases not matched to a gene: 4. CDR3 in amino acids: CASSYGTENSPLHF. The DNA of the CDR3 is TGTGCCAGCAGTTATGGGACAGAGAATTCACCCCTCCACTTT.

This chain links TRBV14 with TRBJ2-1, with no clear D. The V gene lost 0 bases and the J gene lost 5 bases, with 5 bases spanning the gap. This CDR3 has 13 amino acids. The V gene's germline CDR1 is SGHDN and CDR2 FVKESK. The CDR3 protein is CASSQEHDNEQFF. CDR3 coding DNA: TGTGCCAGCAGCCAAGAACACGACAATGAGCAGTTCTTC.

This sequence joins TRBV28 and TRBJ2-1; TRBD1 might be the D (5 bases). The V end was cut by 8 bases, the J end by 0 bases, with 11 bases between. Germline V gene lookup returns CDR1 MDHEN and CDR2 SYDVKM. This CDR3 contains 14 residues. CDR3 in DNA: TGTGCCAGCGGGGCACCGAGCTCCTACAATGAGCAGTTCTTC. Its protein product is CASGAPSSYNEQFF.

The V gene is TRBV28, the J gene TRBJ2-7; 11 bases match TRBD2. V lost 5 bases to trimming and J lost 6 bases; unmatched junction nucleotides: 9. Germline values: CDR1 MDHEN, CDR2 SYDVKM. This CDR3 is built from 15 residues. CDR3 sequence reads: CASSPTTSGRGEQYF. In DNA form, the CDR3 reads TGTGCCAGCAGTCCAACCACTAGCGGGAGAGGCGAGCAGTACTTC.

This clone was observed a single time. This chain uses TRBV7-9 with TRBJ1-1; 7 nucleotides agree with TRBD1. The CDR3 extends over 13 amino acids. Germline CDR1 and CDR2: SEHNR and FQNEAQ (reference sequence). V gave up 3 bases and J gave up 4 bases; unmatched junction bases: 2. CDR3 in amino acids: CASSLTGSTEAFF. Here the CDR3 DNA reads TGTGCCAGCAGCTTGACAGGGAGCACTGAAGCTTTCTTT. Looking up the rest from reference TRBV7-9 and TRBJ1-1 gives the full variable domain: DTGVSQNPRHKITKRGQNVTFRCDPISEHNRLYWYRQTLGQGPEFLTYFQNEAQLEKSRLLSDRFSAERPKGSFSTLEIQRTEQGDSAMYLCASSLTGSTEAFFGQGTRLTVV.

This rearrangement joins TRBV18 to TRBJ1-2; 8 positions match TRBD1. This CDR3 contains 12 residues. Germline V gene sequence: CDR1 KGHSH, CDR2 LQKENI. Trimming at V came to 11 bases and at J to 8 bases, leaving 10 bases not matched to a gene. CDR3 DNA sequence: TGTGCCGCCCAACAGGGGGAGGAAGGCTACACCTTC. It yields the protein CAAQQGEEGYTF.

The chain employs TRBV28 and TRBJ2-5; TRBD2 matches at 15 bases. Trimming removed 5 bases from V and 4 bases from J; junction bases left unmatched: 2. Germline V CDR1 and CDR2: MDHEN, SYDVKM. This CDR3 region has 15 residues. The CDR3: CASSLGLAGGETQYF. The CDR3, as DNA: TGTGCCAGCAGTCTGGGACTAGCGGGAGGAGAGACCCAGTACTTC.

This chain links TRBV9 with TRBJ1-6; 7 bases line up with TRBD1. This CDR3 has 14 amino acids. J was trimmed by 7 bases and V by 4 bases; bases with no gene match: 5. Germline CDR1 SGDLS, CDR2 YYNGEE. CDR3 in amino acids: CASSRGQGNSPLHF. CDR3 nucleotide sequence: TGTGCCAGCAGCAGGGGGCAGGGAAATTCACCCCTCCACTTT.

This chain joins TRBV28 and TRBJ1-3; D gene unclear. The CDR3 totals 17 residues. Germline CDR1 reads MDHEN; CDR2 reads SYDVKM. The germline V and J ends were trimmed by 7 bases and 10 bases, with 29 bases remaining between them. In nucleotides, the CDR3 is TGTGCCAGCACCTTAGGCAGGTCGGGAACCTGGAAAGGGACCATATATTTT. Its protein product is CASTLGRSGTWKGTIYF.